Below, 8 T cell receptor beta chains from the same sample are listed, as sequenced in a study of blood T cell repertoires in COVID-19 (dated by TCRdb to about 2020). Preparation of the library involved the immunoSEQ multiplex PCR assay. Entries here come from immuneACCESS through TCRdb and include only in-frame sequences with V and J called. Some clones fail to appear in such tables; in the studies checked, an unresolved V gene covers under half of the shortfall, and the cause of the remainder is unknown. The sample table lists over 130,000 clones, approximately 83% of them with a count of one. The ten most abundant clones make up under 3.5% of the sample. What was sequenced was peripheral blood. Receptors originate from a man aged 70-80 years with acute or convalescent COVID-19.

The chain couples TRBV12-3 or TRBV12-4 to TRBJ2-7; unclear D gene. The CDR3 consists of 13 residues. The V and J ends lost 6 bases and 6 bases respectively, with 15 bases between them. CDR3 in amino acids: CASSSGSPGEQYF. The CDR3 bases are TGTGCCAGCAGCTCCGGGTCCCCTGGCGAGCAGTACTTC.

This clone was found once. This rearrangement joins TRBV30 to TRBJ1-4; D not certain. Germline values: CDR1 GTSNPN, CDR2 SVGIG (reference sequence). This CDR3 spans 14 amino acids. V was cut by 8 bases and J by 4 bases, with 17 bases left in between. CDR3 DNA sequence: TGTGCCGTAGGGTCGGGGAGAGATAATGAAAAACTGTTTTTT. It yields the protein CAVGSGRDNEKLFF.

This clone was recorded once. The chain recombines TRBV19 with TRBJ2-1; tentatively, D is TRBD1 (6 bases). Germline CDR1 and CDR2: LNHDA and SQIVND (reference sequence). The V gene lost 8 bases and the J gene lost 1 base, with 15 bases spanning the gap. The CDR3 extends over 15 amino acids. The CDR3 here is CASRVGGPSYNEQFF. The CDR3 nucleotides read TGTGCCAGTCGAGTAGGGGGACCTTCCTACAATGAGCAGTTCTTC.

The chain uses TRBV29-1 and TRBJ2-3; 9 bases are a match to TRBD2. V lost 4 bases, J lost 2 bases, and 7 bases stayed unmatched. Germline CDR1 and CDR2: SQVTM and ANQGSEA. The CDR3 covers 15 residues. DNA for the CDR3: TGCAGCGTTGGGGGCGGGAGGGCCGACACAGATACGCAGTATTTT. Its translation is CSVGGGRADTDTQYF.

This chain joins TRBV20-1 and TRBJ2-7; D is perhaps TRBD1 (6 bases). Trimming left V 3 bases short and J 3 bases short, with 15 bases between. The CDR3 is made up of 14 amino acids. Germline values: CDR1 DFQATT, CDR2 SNEGSKA (reference sequence). CDR3 nucleotides: TGCAGTGCTAGTGTGGCTGGACAGATCTACGAGCAGTACTTC. It is translated as CSASVAGQIYEQYF.

The chain links TRBV19 to TRBJ2-7; a possible D gene is TRBD1 (5 bases). The length of the CDR3 is 15 residues. V lost 4 bases and J 0 bases, leaving 13 bases between the germline ends. From germline, CDR1 is LNHDA and CDR2 SQIVND (reference sequence). CDR3 bases: TGTGCCAGTAGTAGAGGTGACAGTAGCTCCTACGAGCAGTACTTC. It translates to CASSRGDSSSYEQYF.

V is TRBV6-5 and J is TRBJ2-7, with TRBD2 matching over 8 bases. The trim removed 7 bases at V and 2 bases at J, leaving 7 bases unmatched. Germline V lookup: CDR1 MNHEY, CDR2 SVGAGI. This CDR3 comprises 14 residues. The CDR3 here is CASTRLASTYEQYF. The CDR3 DNA is TGTGCCAGCACCAGACTAGCGTCGACCTACGAGCAGTACTTC.

The gene calls are TRBV7-8 and TRBJ2-1; D may be TRBD1 (6 bases). This CDR3 spans 13 amino acids. Germline CDR1 SGHVS, CDR2 FQNEAQ. The V end was cut by 5 bases, the J end by 6 bases, with 11 bases between. As DNA, the CDR3 is TGTGCCAGCAGCCAGGGGCAGTTCAATGAGCAGTTCTTC. As protein: CASSQGQFNEQFF.